This T cell receptor (beta chain) appears in the sequencing data of a study of cytomegalovirus exposure and HLA in healthy donors. General study points: On later analysis, the bulk of CMV-associated TCR beta chains appeared to be HLA-restricted. The records held CMV serostatus as the only immune exposure information.

With 60 Vbeta and 13 Jbeta primers, the PCR was carried out. Method: immunoSEQ multiplex PCR; TCRdb's copy keeps in-frame clones and lacks some. Here the sample spans 180,000 or so clones, approximately 73% being singletons. Between the trimmed V and J ends, which lost 0 bases and 8 bases, there was a span of 9 bases. The CDR3 has 13 amino acids. Germline loops: CDR1 SGHTS, CDR2 YDEGEE. This clone appeared a single time. Its specificity is unknown. This sequence joins TRBV5-8 and TRBJ2-1, with a weak D call TRBD1 (5 bases). The sample was PBMCs. The sequence derives from a woman between 25 and 40 years old in good health and CMV-seropositive. Written as DNA, the CDR3 is TGTGCCAGCAGCTTGGTTGGCAGGGATGAGCAGTTCTTC. Amino acid sequence: CASSLVGRDEQFF.